One T cell receptor (beta chain) is described in this entry. The antigen remains undetermined. The sample holds other DNA sequences that translate to the same CDR3. TCRdb keeps only in-frame clones here, not all; method: immunoSEQ multiplex PCR. The sample yields 2 million to 2.5 million clones, approximately 96% seen once. The sample is drawn from a study of shared clonotypes between healthy human individuals. Germline V gene data show CDR1 as SGDLS and CDR2 as YYNGEE. Trimming took off 0 bases at V and 0 bases at J, with 9 bases between the two ends. The CDR3 has 16 amino acids. Findings and caveats of the study: Sharing of clonotypes among donors was expected to vary with sequencing depth.

This TCR came from a man aged 18-30 years in good health. The sequenced sample consisted of naive CD4+ T cells sorted from blood. Stated subset: CD45RA+ positively selected. The chain joins TRBV9 to TRBJ2-2; no reliable D call. Written as DNA, the CDR3 is TGTGCCAGCAGCGTAGCTTGGGGTACGAACACCGGGGAGCTGTTTTTT. Encoded protein: CASSVAWGTNTGELFF.